Listed below are T cell receptor beta chains from one sample, sequenced in a study of blood T cell repertoires in COVID-19. Sequencing was performed with immunoSEQ multiplex PCR; in TCRdb, only in-frame clones are kept and a portion is missing. The sample gives hundreds of thousands of clones, around nine tenths of which show up once; around 3.5% is in the top ten. What was sequenced was peripheral blood. These receptors originate from a woman between 18 and 29 years old who had recovered from COVID-19. The CDR3 runs from the conserved cysteine through the conserved F or W. The order of the fields is J gene, V gene, clone size, D gene, CDR3 protein, CDR3 DNA. D genes are given only for firm matches. Clone size appears in some rows only: once, few, many, or a class for an expanded clone.

J: TRBJ1-1
V: TRBV6-2/TRBV6-3
size: .
D: .
CDR3: CASSYSADTEAFF
DNA: TGTGCCAGCAGTTACTCGGCTGACACTGAAGCTTTCTTT

J: TRBJ2-1
V: TRBV11-3
size: .
D: TRBD2
CDR3: CASSLYQASGKLSYNEQFF
DNA: TGTGCCAGCAGCTTATATCAGGCTAGCGGGAAGCTGTCCTACAATGAGCAGTTCTTC

J: TRBJ1-4
V: TRBV5-8
size: .
D: .
CDR3: CASSLGVGRTSNEKLFF
DNA: TGTGCCAGCAGCTTGGGCGTTGGTAGGACATCTAATGAAAAACTGTTTTTT

J: TRBJ1-1
V: TRBV5-4
size: few
D: .
CDR3: CASSLEWDTENTEAFF
DNA: TGTGCCAGCAGCTTGGAATGGGACACGGAGAACACTGAAGCTTTCTTT

J: TRBJ1-2
V: TRBV12-3/TRBV12-4
size: .
D: .
CDR3: CASSFWRAGYTF
DNA: TGTGCCAGCAGTTTTTGGAGGGCTGGCTACACCTTC

J: TRBJ2-3
V: TRBV11-2
size: .
D: TRBD2
CDR3: CASSLQREGTDTQYF
DNA: TGTGCCAGCAGCTTACAGCGGGAGGGCACAGATACGCAGTATTTT

J: TRBJ2-2
V: TRBV19
size: once
D: .
CDR3: CASSSPKLGSFDGELFF
DNA: TGTGCCAGTAGTTCCCCCAAGTTGGGGAGTTTTGACGGGGAGCTGTTTTTT

J: TRBJ1-2
V: TRBV7-6
size: .
D: TRBD1
CDR3: CASSPGQGMMNYGYTF
DNA: TGTGCCAGCAGCCCGGGACAGGGGATGATGAACTATGGCTACACCTTC

J: TRBJ2-1
V: TRBV6-2/TRBV6-3
size: .
D: TRBD2
CDR3: CASSYLFLGTSGRRSYNEQFF
DNA: TGTGCCAGCAGTTACCTCTTCCTGGGGACTAGCGGGAGAAGGTCCTACAATGAGCAGTTCTTC

J: TRBJ1-2
V: TRBV7-9
size: .
D: .
CDR3: CASSLTSGGPDYGYTF
DNA: TGTGCCAGCAGCCTAACAAGTGGAGGGCCGGACTATGGCTACACCTTC